This TCR beta chain comes out of a study of blood T cells in healthy people across ages. A sample-barcoded 5' primer and a J-beta primer mix were used in a second PCR of roughly 7 to 11 cycles. TCRdb ran MiXCR on the 5' RACE reads and lists one entry per CDR3 protein. The sample lists around 990,000 distinct CDR3 sequences; roughly two fifths were seen once. CDR3 length: 15 amino acids. The germline V and J ends were trimmed by 4 bases and 5 bases, with 17 bases remaining between them. CDR1 and CDR2 from the germline V gene are SQVTM and ANQGSEA. This clonotype showed up just a few times. The origin of this receptor is a man aged 18 to 30 in good health. Source material: blood. The V call is TRBV29-1, the J call TRBJ2-2, with D maybe TRBD1 (5 bases). The CDR3 spells CSVGRWTYRTGELFF. The CDR3 DNA reads TGCAGCGTTGGCCGGTGGACATACCGTACCGGGGAGCTGTTTTTT.